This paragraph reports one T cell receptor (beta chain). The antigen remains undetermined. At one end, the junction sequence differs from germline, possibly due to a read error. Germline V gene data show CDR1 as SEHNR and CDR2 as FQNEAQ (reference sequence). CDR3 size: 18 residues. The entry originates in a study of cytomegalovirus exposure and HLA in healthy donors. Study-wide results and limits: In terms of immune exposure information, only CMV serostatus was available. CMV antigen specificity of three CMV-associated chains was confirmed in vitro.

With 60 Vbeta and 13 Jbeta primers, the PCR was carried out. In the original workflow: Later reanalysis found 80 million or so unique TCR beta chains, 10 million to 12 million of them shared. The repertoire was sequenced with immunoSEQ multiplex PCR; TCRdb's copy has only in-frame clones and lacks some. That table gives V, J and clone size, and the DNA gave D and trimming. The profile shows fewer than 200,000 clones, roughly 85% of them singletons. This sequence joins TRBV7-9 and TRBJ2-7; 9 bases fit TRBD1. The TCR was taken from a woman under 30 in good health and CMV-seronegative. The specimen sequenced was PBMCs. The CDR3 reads CSSSFPVEGQGVSYEQYF. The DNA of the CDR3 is TGTTCCAGCAGCTTTCCCGTAGAGGGACAGGGAGTTTCCTACGAGCAGTACTTC. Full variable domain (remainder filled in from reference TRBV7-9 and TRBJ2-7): DTGVSQNPRHKITKRGQNVTFRCDPISEHNRLYWYRQTLGQGPEFLTYFQNEAQLEKSRLLSDRFSAERPKGSFSTLEIQRTEQGDSAMYLCSSSFPVEGQGVSYEQYFGPGTRLTVT.